These T cell receptor beta chains were read from a single sample in a study of cytomegalovirus exposure and HLA in healthy donors. Profiled with immunoSEQ multiplex PCR; TCRdb holds only in-frame clones, not every one. Of hundreds of thousands of clones listed, about 80% are singletons. Sequences were obtained from PBMCs. The receptors were gathered from a woman aged 40 to 50 in good health and CMV-seronegative. The CDR3 runs from the conserved cysteine through the conserved F or W. Each record gives: clone size, D gene, CDR3 length, J gene, V gene, CDR3 protein, CDR3 DNA. D genes are given only for firm matches. Only some rows state a clone size, as once, few, many or a class for expanded clones.

NA | NA | 12 | TRBJ2-2 | TRBV6-5 | CASSFFPGELFF | TGTGCCAGCAGTTTCTTTCCCGGGGAGCTGTTTTTT
NA | NA | 14 | TRBJ1-1 | TRBV7-2 | CASSLFQGSTEAFF | TGTGCCAGCAGCTTATTCCAAGGGAGCACTGAAGCTTTCTTT
NA | NA | 15 | TRBJ2-3 | TRBV7-9 | CASSSPGGFGDTQYF | TGTGCCAGCAGCTCCCCCGGGGGATTCGGAGATACGCAGTATTTT
NA | TRBD1 | 14 | TRBJ1-4 | TRBV2 | CASTGQPLGRGLFF | TGTGCCAGCACGGGACAGCCGCTCGGGAGGGGACTGTTTTTT
NA | TRBD1 | 11 | TRBJ1-2 | TRBV29-1 | CSVRYRGGYTF | TGCAGCGTCAGATACAGGGGTGGCTACACCTTC
NA | NA | 16 | TRBJ1-1 | TRBV7-9 | CASRGEEDALNTEAFF | TGTGCCAGCAGGGGGGAGGAGGACGCCTTGAACACTGAAGCTTTCTTT
NA | TRBD1 | 12 | TRBJ1-1 | TRBV18 | CASSQDRVQAFF | TGTGCCAGCTCCCAAGACAGGGTTCAGGCTTTCTTT
NA | NA | 13 | TRBJ1-5 | TRBV30 | CAWSGGGIEPQHF | TGTGCCTGGAGTGGGGGGGGAATTGAGCCCCAGCATTTT
NA | NA | 12 | TRBJ2-7 | TRBV7-9 | CSSSFRRDEQYF | TGTTCCAGCAGCTTTCGGAGGGACGAGCAGTACTTC
NA | TRBD1 | 15 | TRBJ2-7 | TRBV7-9 | CASSLTPGQRGEQYF | TGTGCCAGCAGCTTAACTCCGGGACAGAGAGGTGAGCAGTACTTC
NA | TRBD2 | 15 | TRBJ2-2 | TRBV18 | CASSLGLAGTGELFF | TGTGCCAGCTCACTTGGACTAGCGGGCACCGGGGAGCTGTTTTTT
NA | TRBD2 | 16 | TRBJ2-1 | TRBV27 | CASRPGTSGGYNEQFF | TGTGCCAGCAGACCCGGGACTAGCGGGGGGTACAATGAGCAGTTCTTC
NA | TRBD1 | 15 | TRBJ1-2 | TRBV6-1 | CASSATGGGINGYTF | TGTGCCAGCAGTGCCACAGGGGGCGGTATAAATGGCTACACCTTC
NA | NA | 15 | TRBJ1-2 | TRBV19 | CASSIERQITMGYTF | TGTGCCAGTAGTATTGAACGACAGATCACTATGGGCTACACCTTC
NA | NA | 16 | TRBJ1-6 | TRBV5-4 | CASSLDRDGRVSPLHF | TGTGCCAGCAGCTTGGACAGGGATGGTCGGGTTTCACCCCTCCACTTT
NA | NA | 12 | TRBJ1-2 | TRBV7-2 | CASRRQFYGYTF | TGTGCCAGCCGGAGACAGTTCTATGGCTACACCTTC
NA | TRBD1 | 16 | TRBJ2-2 | TRBV7-3 | CASSPRPGQGTGELFF | TGTGCCAGCAGCCCGCGACCGGGACAGGGAACCGGGGAGCTGTTTTTT
NA | NA | 15 | TRBJ1-5 | TRBV19 | CASSIIAGPSEPQHF | TGTGCCAGTAGTATCATCGCGGGCCCGTCTGAGCCCCAGCATTTT
NA | TRBD1 | 18 | TRBJ2-6 | TRBV9 | CASSAHRQGAAGANVLTF | TGTGCCAGCAGCGCCCACCGACAGGGAGCGGCTGGGGCCAACGTCCTGACTTTC
once | NA | 11 | TRBJ1-6 | TRBV2 | CASQGSSPLHF | TGTGCCAGTCAGGGTTCTTCACCCCTCCACTTT
NA | TRBD2 | 15 | TRBJ2-7 | TRBV6-5 | CASSLLAGAPGEQYF | TGTGCCAGCAGTCTCCTAGCGGGGGCTCCGGGGGAGCAGTACTTC
NA | TRBD1 | 18 | TRBJ1-4 | TRBV5-1 | CASSSSGQGRATNEKLFF | TGCGCCAGCAGCTCCTCGGGACAGGGGAGAGCTACTAATGAAAAACTGTTTTTT
NA | TRBD1 | 14 | TRBJ2-1 | TRBV2 | CASSSYTGGVEQFF | TGTGCCAGCAGTTCATACACAGGGGGCGTTGAGCAGTTCTTC
few | TRBD1 | 15 | TRBJ1-1 | TRBV4-2 | CASSQIGDRDTEAFF | TGTGCCAGCAGCCAGATCGGGGACAGGGACACTGAAGCTTTCTTT
NA | NA | 16 | TRBJ2-1 | TRBV28 | CASSLERRISYNEQFF | TGTGCCAGCAGTTTAGAGCGCCGGATCTCCTACAATGAGCAGTTCTTC
NA | NA | 15 | TRBJ2-1 | TRBV7-2 | CASSLAVTGHNEQFF | TGTGCCAGCAGCTTAGCGGTTACAGGGCACAATGAGCAGTTCTTC
NA | TRBD1 | 14 | TRBJ2-3 | TRBV18 | CASSRRQGPDTQYF | TGTGCCAGCTCAAGACGACAGGGGCCGGATACGCAGTATTTT
NA | NA | 16 | TRBJ2-7 | TRBV28 | CASPPSETVALYEQYF | TGTGCCAGCCCTCCAAGTGAGACAGTGGCCCTCTACGAGCAGTACTTC
NA | NA | 14 | TRBJ1-6 | TRBV4-1 | CASRQGSENSPLHF | TGCGCCAGCAGACAGGGCTCAGAGAATTCACCCCTCCACTTT
NA | NA | 11 | TRBJ1-2 | TRBV2 | CASQFSYGYTF | TGTGCCAGTCAATTTTCCTATGGCTACACCTTC
NA | TRBD1 | 14 | TRBJ1-1 | TRBV6-4 | CASSMTGGDTEAFF | TGTGCCAGCAGTATGACAGGGGGCGACACTGAAGCTTTCTTT
NA | NA | 16 | TRBJ2-5 | TRBV11-3 | CASSLGGRGHQETQYF | TGTGCCAGCAGCTTGGGGGGGCGCGGCCACCAAGAGACCCAGTACTTC
NA | TRBD1 | 15 | TRBJ1-2 | TRBV19 | CASSIEGTGAYGYTF | TGTGCCAGTAGTATTGAGGGGACAGGCGCCTACGGCTACACCTTC
NA | NA | 14 | TRBJ1-4 | TRBV11-3 | CASSHSATNEKLFF | TGTGCCAGCAGCCACAGTGCAACTAATGAAAAACTGTTTTTT
NA | NA | 16 | TRBJ2-7 | TRBV4-3 | CASSQETRDSTYEQYF | TGCGCCAGCAGCCAGGAGACCCGGGACTCCACCTACGAGCAGTACTTC
NA | NA | 14 | TRBJ2-7 | TRBV19 | CASSGVGQNYEQYF | TGTGCCAGTAGTGGGGTGGGGCAGAACTACGAGCAGTACTTC
once | NA | 14 | TRBJ2-2 | TRBV27 | CASSFVPLAGELFF | TGTGCCAGCAGTTTTGTCCCCCTAGCCGGGGAGCTGTTTTTT
NA | NA | 15 | TRBJ2-3 | TRBV5-1 | CASTGGRPVTDTQYF | TGCGCCAGCACCGGTGGGAGGCCGGTCACAGATACGCAGTATTTT
NA | NA | 13 | TRBJ2-5 | TRBV11-2 | CASKPQGQETQYF | TGTGCCAGCAAACCACAGGGCCAAGAGACCCAGTACTTC
NA | TRBD2 | 16 | TRBJ2-1 | TRBV5-1 | CASSLAGTSGGNEQFF | TGCGCCAGCAGCTTGGCCGGGACTAGCGGGGGCAATGAGCAGTTCTTC
NA | TRBD1 | 16 | TRBJ1-2 | TRBV5-6 | CASSKDRGLNVFGYTF | TGTGCCAGCAGTAAGGACAGGGGGCTTAACGTTTTTGGCTACACCTTC
NA | NA | 12 | TRBJ1-2 | TRBV5-6 | CASSLNRVGYTF | TGTGCCAGCAGCCTGAACAGGGTTGGCTACACCTTC
once | TRBD2 | 18 | TRBJ2-5 | TRBV27 | CASSGWTDGSGGAATQYF | TGTGCCAGCAGCGGCTGGACAGACGGGAGCGGGGGGGCCGCGACCCAGTACTTC
NA | TRBD2 | 18 | TRBJ2-7 | TRBV7-2 | CASSSGLAGGFLSYEQYF | TGTGCCAGCAGCTCTGGACTAGCGGGGGGGTTTCTCTCCTACGAGCAGTACTTC
NA | NA | 15 | TRBJ2-2 | TRBV6-5 | CASSYRTVAGGELFF | TGTGCCAGCAGTTACCGCACAGTGGCTGGAGGGGAGCTGTTTTTT
NA | NA | 15 | TRBJ2-2 | TRBV2 | CASAPWGLAAGELFF | TGTGCCAGCGCACCTTGGGGGCTAGCGGCCGGGGAGCTGTTTTTT
once | TRBD1 | 15 | TRBJ1-5 | TRBV19 | CASSTTGGADQPQHF | TGTGCCAGTAGTACTACAGGGGGCGCGGATCAGCCCCAGCATTTT
NA | NA | 12 | TRBJ2-3 | TRBV9 | CASSGHRDTQYF | TGTGCCAGCAGCGGCCATAGAGATACGCAGTATTTT
NA | TRBD1 | 14 | TRBJ1-2 | TRBV4-1 | CASSAGTGAQGYTF | TGCGCCAGCAGCGCCGGGACAGGGGCTCAGGGCTACACCTTC
NA | NA | 14 | TRBJ1-5 | TRBV2 | CASSSQGRDQPQHF | TGTGCCAGCAGTTCGCAGGGGCGTGATCAGCCCCAGCATTTT
NA | NA | 14 | TRBJ2-7 | TRBV25-1 | CASSNTDGAYEQYF | TGTGCCAGCAGTAATACAGACGGTGCCTACGAGCAGTACTTC
NA | TRBD2 | 16 | TRBJ2-7 | TRBV7-3 | CASSPGLAGGRHEQYF | TGTGCCAGCAGCCCGGGACTAGCGGGGGGGCGCCACGAGCAGTACTTC
NA | NA | 12 | TRBJ1-1 | TRBV6-5 | CASSFGATEAFF | TGTGCCAGCAGTTTTGGGGCCACTGAAGCTTTCTTT
NA | TRBD2 | 18 | TRBJ2-7 | TRBV2 | CASSEGGKTSGTFYEQYF | TGTGCCAGCAGTGAAGGGGGCAAGACTAGCGGGACTTTCTACGAGCAGTACTTC
NA | NA | 16 | TRBJ1-5 | TRBV6-6 | CASSYPPGVSNQPQHF | TGTGCCAGCAGTTACCCTCCGGGGGTTAGCAATCAGCCCCAGCATTTT
NA | NA | 12 | TRBJ2-7 | TRBV28 | CASSLPRHKQYF | TGTGCCAGCAGTTTACCACGACACAAGCAGTACTTC
few | NA | 16 | TRBJ2-2 | TRBV11-2 | CASTIVGGGVSGELFF | TGTGCCAGCACTATCGTGGGAGGGGGGGTGTCCGGGGAGCTGTTTTTT
few | NA | 14 | TRBJ1-1 | TRBV28 | CASRKQDLNTEAFF | TGTGCCAGCAGGAAACAGGATTTAAACACTGAAGCTTTCTTT